This TCR beta chain stems from a study of blood T cells in healthy people across ages. Study-level points and caveats: Roughly linear age-related decline in beta diversity appeared, significant by age roughly 40.

Comments on this clonotype: The antigen remains unidentified.

It was with a sample-barcoded 5' primer and a J-beta primer mix that a second PCR of about 6 to 11 cycles was run. TCRdb recomputed calls from the 5' RACE reads with MiXCR, one row per CDR3 protein. The table lists fewer than 900,000 distinct CDR3 sequences, approximately 43% of them singletons, with less than 25% in the top ten. V was clipped by 3 bases and J by 11 bases, with 23 bases between them. The CDR3 is 15 amino acids. Germline values: CDR1 SGHKS, CDR2 YYEKEE (reference sequence). The chain couples TRBV5-5 to TRBJ2-5, with D possibly being TRBD1 or TRBD2 (6 bases each). Sequencing was done on a sample of blood. The clonotype was recovered from a woman aged 55-69 years in good health. Here the CDR3 reads CASSSRGGEVNEQYF. Written as DNA, the CDR3 is TGTGCCAGCAGCTCCAGGGGAGGAGAGGTCAATGAGCAGTACTTC.